This T cell receptor beta chain was documented in a study of T cell repertoires in cytomegalovirus infection. Study summary: Recently identified HLA-C-restricted CMV epitopes and well-studied HLA-B-restricted CMV epitopes were used by the study. Matching HLA type, along with CMV infection, was indicated by public TCR beta signatures. Study-wide results and limits: Using cumulative public TCR beta family frequency, the authors identified those who carried CMV together with the relevant HLA. Dominant in the ex vivo response were TCR beta clonotypes restricted by HLA-C and specific for CMV.

Comment on this clonotype: What it binds is unknown.

TCRdb itself ran the reads through MiXCR, one entry per CDR3 protein. The sample includes 450,000 to 600,000 distinct CDR3 sequences, roughly 43% of them seen just once. V lost 1 base and J lost 2; bases outside the gene matches: 1. The length of the CDR3 is 16 residues. CDR1 and CDR2 (germline): MNHNS, SASEGT. The genes are TRBV6-1 and TRBJ2-5; 13 positions agree with TRBD2. This specimen consisted of cultured PBMCs, obtained from culture after CMV antigen stimulation. The origin of this receptor is a human donor in good health (CMV status not recorded). Some clones in this sample may be carry-over from other donors' samples. CDR3 region: CASSEETSGGQETQYF. CDR3 in DNA: TGTGCCAGCAGTGAAGAGACTAGCGGGGGGCAAGAGACCCAGTACTTC.